A single sample is the source of the 24 T cell receptor beta chains below, sequenced in a study of T cell repertoires in cytomegalovirus infection. From the reads, TCRdb called clonotypes with MiXCR, one entry per CDR3 protein. The sample includes around 750,000 distinct CDR3 sequences, 32% of them seen just once. No cognate antigen is known for these TCRs. Sample: cultured CD8+ T cells from PBMCs, taken from culture after CMV antigen stimulation. The receptors originated from a human donor in good health (CMV status not recorded). Some clones in this sample may be carry-over from other donors' samples.

This chain connects TRBV28 to TRBJ1-2; D is ambiguous. The V end lost 3 bases, the J end lost 6 bases, and 20 bases lay between the germline ends. CDR3 size: 16 residues. CDR1 is MDHEN and CDR2 is SYDVKM in the germline V gene. The CDR3 nucleotides are TGTGCCAGCAGTTTGGTCTTTAACCCTTTGGGTAATGGCTACACCTTC. Translated, it gives CASSLVFNPLGNGYTF.

The chain recombines TRBV2 with TRBJ1-6; no reliable D call. The CDR3 is made up of 15 amino acids. Germline CDR1 and CDR2: SNHLY and FYNNEI. Between the trimmed V and J ends, which lost 7 bases and 7 bases, there was a span of 17 bases. DNA of the CDR3: TGTGCCAGCAAAAGCCGGGTCTCGACGAATTCACCCCTCCACTTT. This codes for CASKSRVSTNSPLHF. The variable domain in full, with the rest retrieved from reference TRBV2 and TRBJ1-6, is EPEVTQTPSHQVTQMGQEVILRCVPISNHLYFYWYRQILGQKVEFLVSFYNNEISEKSEIFDDQFSVERPDGSNFTLKIRSTKLEDSAMYFCASKSRVSTNSPLHFGNGTRLTVT.

Many counts were recorded for this clonotype. The chain combines TRBV7-2 with TRBJ2-5, with TRBD2 identical over 8 bases. After removal of 0 bases from V and 4 bases from J, the junction contained 7 bases not matched to a gene. This CDR3 is 16 amino acids long. Germline-derived CDR1 and CDR2 are SGHTA and FQGNSA. CDR3: CASSLAPAGDRETQYF. Here the CDR3 DNA reads TGTGCCAGCAGCTTAGCTCCAGCGGGGGACCGAGAGACCCAGTACTTC.

The sample holds a few counts of this clonotype. V gene TRBV15 combines with J gene TRBJ1-1, with TRBD1 matching 8 bases. The length of the CDR3 is 15 residues. With V trimmed by 0 bases and J by 5 bases, 5 bases remained unmatched. Germline loops: CDR1 LNHNV, CDR2 YYDKDF (reference sequence). Here the CDR3 reads CATSREVDRGTEAFF. DNA for the CDR3: TGTGCCACCAGCAGAGAGGTTGACAGGGGTACTGAAGCTTTCTTT.

This clonotype was counted between two and nine times. This chain joins TRBV7-3 and TRBJ2-5; TRBD2 is a possible D gene (7 bases). Trimming shortened V by 5 bases and J by 5 bases, and 21 bases separated the two germline ends. Germline V gives CDR1 SGHTA, CDR2 FQGTGA. The CDR3 consists of 16 residues. The CDR3 DNA follows: TGTGCCAGCAGCCTCTGGGGGGGGGCTAGGCAGGAGACCCAGTACTTC. It yields the protein CASSLWGGARQETQYF.

Many counts were recorded for this clonotype. This chain uses TRBV7-9 with TRBJ2-7; D not resolved. The CDR3 runs to 12 residues. Germline values: CDR1 SEHNR, CDR2 FQNEAQ (reference sequence). Trimming took off 1 base at V and 3 bases at J, with 4 bases between the two ends. The CDR3 sequence: CASSLESYEQYF. CDR3 sequence (DNA): TGTGCCAGCAGCTTAGAAAGCTACGAGCAGTACTTC.

This sequence joins TRBV9 and TRBJ1-2; D is undetermined. Germline V CDR1 and CDR2: SGDLS, YYNGEE. Trimming pared 0 bases from V and 0 bases from J, leaving 18 bases between. The CDR3 runs 18 residues. The CDR3 reads CASSVGHAWAEANYGYTF. CDR3 DNA: TGTGCCAGCAGCGTAGGTCACGCGTGGGCAGAAGCTAACTATGGCTACACCTTC.

The chain recombines TRBV14 with TRBJ1-2; 7 positions agree with TRBD1. The CDR3 runs to 16 residues. V was clipped by 0 bases and J by 4 bases; unmatched bases: 8. Germline V gene sequence: CDR1 SGHDN, CDR2 FVKESK. CDR3 protein: CASSQDRKGAGYGYTF. In DNA form, the CDR3 reads TGTGCCAGCAGCCAAGATAGGAAGGGGGCGGGCTATGGCTACACCTTC. Full variable domain (rest looked up from reference TRBV14 and TRBJ1-2): EAGVTQFPSHSVIEKGQTVTLRCDPISGHDNLYWYRRVMGKEIKFLLHFVKESKQDESGMPNNRFLAERTGGTYSTLKVQPAELEDSGVYFCASSQDRKGAGYGYTFGSGTRLTVV.

This clonotype has ten or more counts. J is TRBJ2-2 and V is TRBV7-6; 8 bases are shared with TRBD1. After removal of 0 bases from V and 5 bases from J, the junction contained 8 bases not matched to a gene. In germline, CDR1 is SGHVS, CDR2 FNYEAQ. This CDR3 has 17 residues. The CDR3 spells CASSLASDRGRTGELFF. The CDR3 DNA follows: TGTGCCAGCAGCTTAGCGTCCGACAGGGGAAGGACCGGGGAGCTGTTTTTT.

The table lists this clonotype with many counts. The rearrangement uses TRBV7-9 and TRBJ2-5, with 8 bases lining up with TRBD2. The CDR3 is made up of 14 amino acids. The V gene's germline CDR1 is SEHNR and CDR2 FQNEAQ (reference sequence). J lost 0 bases, V lost 4 bases, and 1 base had no gene match. The CDR3, as DNA: TGTGCCAGCAGCTCGGGAGGGAACCAAGAGACCCAGTACTTC. Translation: CASSSGGNQETQYF.

This clonotype has just a few counts. The chain links TRBV12-5 to TRBJ1-1; 9 bases line up with TRBD1. Germline V gives CDR1 LGHNT, CDR2 FRNRAP. Trimming removed 6 bases from V and 1 base from J; junction bases left unmatched: 9. The CDR3 sequence is 16 residues long. The CDR3 bases are TGTGCTAGTGGGTTCGGGACAGGGAACCAGAACACTGAAGCTTTCTTT. Its protein product is CASGFGTGNQNTEAFF.

The rearrangement uses TRBV12-3 or TRBV12-4 and TRBJ2-3, with D possibly called TRBD1 or TRBD2 (5 bases each). The length of the CDR3 is 16 residues. The germline V and J ends were trimmed by 2 bases and 4 bases, with 16 bases remaining between them. CDR3 coding DNA: TGTGCCAGCAGTTTAAGTGAGGGTGAGGGGCCAGATACGCAGTATTTT. It codes for CASSLSEGEGPDTQYF.

As regards this clonotype: This may be a read error, as it is one base from a much larger clone. V is TRBV7-6 and J is TRBJ2-1; D is undetermined. From germline, CDR1 is SGHVS and CDR2 FNYEAQ. The CDR3 is made up of 14 amino acids. Trimming took 1 base from V and 6 from J, leaving 10 bases between them. CDR3 sequence: CASSLVNPGNEQFF. The CDR3 DNA reads as TGTGCCAGCAGCTTAGTCAACCCAGGCAATGAGCAGTTCTTC.

V gene TRBV25-1 combines with J gene TRBJ2-7; the match to TRBD2 covers 9 bases. V was clipped by 8 bases and J by 0 bases; unmatched bases: 5. This CDR3 is built from 14 residues. Germline assignment: CDR1 MGHDK and CDR2 SYGVNS. CDR3 region: CASGGRDGSYEQYF. CDR3 coding DNA: TGTGCCAGCGGCGGGAGGGACGGCTCCTACGAGCAGTACTTC.

This chain joins TRBV27 and TRBJ2-2; D is uncertain. V was cut by 3 bases and J by 0 bases, with 8 bases left in between. The CDR3 consists of 15 residues. Germline V CDR1 and CDR2: MNHEY, SMNVEV (reference sequence). As DNA, the CDR3 is TGTGCCAGCAGTTTCTACACCGCGAACACCGGGGAGCTGTTTTTT. Translation: CASSFYTANTGELFF.

The chain joins TRBV29-1 to TRBJ2-1, with D maybe TRBD2 (5 bases). Germline values: CDR1 SQVTM, CDR2 ANQGSEA. The CDR3 runs to 12 residues. Trimming left V 4 bases short and J 5 bases short, with 9 bases between. The CDR3 reads CSVVRGHNEQFF. The CDR3 DNA reads TGCAGCGTTGTTCGGGGTCACAATGAGCAGTTCTTC.

V gene TRBV10-3 combines with J gene TRBJ2-1; TRBD1 aligns across 8 bases. V shed 3 bases, J shed 8 bases, and the junction held 15 bases outside the gene matches. The CDR3 sequence is 17 residues long. CDR1 ENHRY and CDR2 SYGVKD come from the germline V gene. The CDR3 sequence is CAISEGGWQGAGDEQFF. CDR3 in DNA: TGTGCCATCAGTGAAGGAGGTTGGCAGGGGGCAGGTGATGAGCAGTTCTTC.

This clonotype was recorded a few times. The chain joins TRBV7-6 to TRBJ2-1; tentatively, D is TRBD1 (6 bases). This CDR3 spans 16 amino acids. The V end was cut by 0 bases, the J end by 6 bases, with 15 bases between. The germline V gene has CDR1 SGHVS and CDR2 FNYEAQ. The CDR3 nucleotides are TGTGCCAGCAGCTTAGCCTTCACGGACAGCTCCAATGAGCAGTTCTTC. Its translation: CASSLAFTDSSNEQFF.

The chain combines TRBV9 with TRBJ1-2, with TRBD1 matching over 7 bases. Germline CDR1 reads SGDLS; CDR2 reads YYNGEE. The CDR3 loop spans 13 amino acids. V trimming: 5 bases; J trimming: 6 bases; junction bases outside the gene matches: 7. This chain's CDR3 is CASRGQSLNGYTF. In nucleotides, the CDR3 is TGTGCCAGCAGGGGACAGTCATTGAATGGCTACACCTTC.

The CDR3 here is CASSTSRGGGNEQFF. The CDR3 DNA reads as TGTGCCAGCAGTACCTCCAGGGGTGGGGGAAATGAGCAGTTCTTC. The V call is TRBV12-3 or TRBV12-4, the J call TRBJ2-1; tentatively, D is TRBD1 (6 bases). The V end lost 5 bases, the J end lost 7 bases, and 18 bases lay between the germline ends. The CDR3 is made up of 15 amino acids.

The chain has TRBV20-1 and TRBJ2-1, with TRBD2 matching over 7 bases. V lost 3 bases, J lost 9 bases, and 17 bases stayed unmatched. The CDR3 consists of 16 residues. Germline V gene data show CDR1 as DFQATT and CDR2 as SNEGSKA (reference sequence). This CDR3 is CSASDPGLPPFFEQFF. The DNA for the CDR3 is TGCAGTGCTAGCGACCCGGGACTACCGCCTTTTTTTGAGCAGTTCTTC.

V usage is TRBV13 and J usage is TRBJ2-3; 7 nucleotides agree with TRBD1. There are 16 residues in the CDR3. J lost 6 bases, V lost 4 bases, and 13 bases had no gene match. From germline, CDR1 is PRHDT and CDR2 FYEKMQ (reference sequence). CDR3 sequence reads: CASSSAQTDRVDTQYF. The CDR3 nucleotides read TGTGCCAGCAGCTCCGCCCAAACCGACAGGGTGGATACGCAGTATTTT.

This clonotype showed up just a few times. This chain joins TRBV5-1 and TRBJ1-1, with no clear D. V lost 2 bases and J 0 bases, leaving 8 bases between the germline ends. The CDR3 spans 14 residues. Per germline, CDR1 SGHRS and CDR2 YFSETQ. This CDR3 is CASSFRAMNTEAFF. In DNA, the CDR3 is TGCGCCAGCAGCTTTCGAGCCATGAACACTGAAGCTTTCTTT. Full variable domain (missing parts from reference TRBV5-1 and TRBJ1-1): KAGVTQTPRYLIKTRGQQVTLSCSPISGHRSVSWYQQTPGQGLQFLFEYFSETQRNKGNFPGRFSGRQFSNSRSEMNVSTLELGDSALYLCASSFRAMNTEAFFGQGTRLTVV.

The V gene is TRBV4-1, the J gene TRBJ2-7; 8 bases line up with TRBD1. This CDR3 spans 16 amino acids. The ends lost 3 bases at V and 3 bases at J; junction bases unmatched: 10. Germline V gene data show CDR1 as MGHRA and CDR2 as YSYEKL. CDR3 sequence reads: CASSHPPDRAGYEQYF. In nucleotides, the CDR3 is TGCGCCAGCAGCCACCCCCCGGACAGGGCAGGCTACGAGCAGTACTTC.